This TCR beta chain is from a study of T cell responses to AZD1222 COVID-19 vaccine. Trimming took off 1 base at V and 10 bases at J, with 8 bases between the two ends. This CDR3 has 12 residues. This clone was seen a single time. The assay was immunoSEQ multiplex PCR, and TCRdb's table has in-frame clones only and misses some. The sample comprises about 67,000 clones, 84% of which are singletons, and 20% to 25% rests with the top ten. The sample in question was peripheral blood, obtained on day 0 of AZD1222 vaccination. The sequence was obtained from an adult in good health. The genes are TRBV12-3 or TRBV12-4 and TRBJ2-1; D perhaps matches TRBD2 (5 bases). CDR3 loop: CASSLVANEQFF. The CDR3 DNA sequence: TGTGCCAGCAGTTTAGTAGCGAACGAGCAGTTCTTC.